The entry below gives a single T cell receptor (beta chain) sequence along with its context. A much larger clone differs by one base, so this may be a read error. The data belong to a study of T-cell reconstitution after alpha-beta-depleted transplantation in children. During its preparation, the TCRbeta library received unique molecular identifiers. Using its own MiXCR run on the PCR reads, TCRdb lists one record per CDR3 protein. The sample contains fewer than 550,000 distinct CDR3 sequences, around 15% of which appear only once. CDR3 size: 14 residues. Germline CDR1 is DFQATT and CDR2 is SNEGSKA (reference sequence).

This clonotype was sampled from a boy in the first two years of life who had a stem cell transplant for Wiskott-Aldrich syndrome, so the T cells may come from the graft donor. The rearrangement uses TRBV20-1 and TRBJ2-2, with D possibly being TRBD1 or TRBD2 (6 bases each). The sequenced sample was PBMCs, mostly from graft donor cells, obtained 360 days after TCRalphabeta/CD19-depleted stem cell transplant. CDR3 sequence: CSFARRGPGGELVF. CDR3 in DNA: TGCAGTTTTGCCCGACGGGGGCCGGGCGGGGAGCTGGTTTTT.